What follows describes a single TCR beta chain. The assay was immunoSEQ multiplex PCR, and TCRdb's table has in-frame clones only and misses some. The table lists 55,000 to 80,000 clones, approximately 97% of them singletons, with approximately 0.21% in the top ten. The record originates from a study of technical replicates of blood from a handful of donors. The TCR was taken from a human donor in good health. Sequenced: T cells isolated from PBMCs.

DNA for the CDR3: TGTGCCAGCAGCTTAGGTGGGGGCCACGAGCAGTACTTC. It codes for CASSLGGGHEQYF. The rearrangement joins TRBV7-8 to TRBJ2-7; perhaps TRBD1 as D (6 bases). With 1 base removed from V and 5 bases from J, the gap between germline ends came to 9 bases. In germline, CDR1 is SGHVS, CDR2 FQNEAQ. The CDR3 is 13 residues long.